This TCR beta chain was retrieved from a study of blood T cell repertoires in COVID-19. Across the whole study: The United States, Italy and Spain provided the acute and convalescent COVID-19 samples. The analysed material was cDNA or gDNA that came from T cells, B-cell-depleted T cells, or PBMCs.

V was shortened by 3 bases and J by 6 bases, with 9 bases between the two germline ends. Germline V lookup: CDR1 SGHTA, CDR2 FQGNSA. The CDR3 loop spans 14 amino acids. How the authors handled the data: Scientists estimated how many nucleated cells there were by amplifying reference gene primers. Sequenced by immunoSEQ multiplex PCR; TCRdb stores in-frame clones only, minus some. Clone size and the V and J calls come from that table; the DNA yielded D and trimming. The data hold around 71,000 clones, with roughly 82% observed a single time. To note about this clone: In the same sample, other DNA sequences code for this CDR3.

The genes are TRBV7-2 and TRBJ1-6, with D possibly TRBD1 on 5 matching bases. The receptor comes from an elderly woman with active or convalescent COVID-19. The specimen was peripheral blood. CDR3 sequence (DNA): TGTGCCAGCAGCTTGGGGCTGATTAATTCACCCCTCCACTTT. Translating it yields CASSLGLINSPLHF.